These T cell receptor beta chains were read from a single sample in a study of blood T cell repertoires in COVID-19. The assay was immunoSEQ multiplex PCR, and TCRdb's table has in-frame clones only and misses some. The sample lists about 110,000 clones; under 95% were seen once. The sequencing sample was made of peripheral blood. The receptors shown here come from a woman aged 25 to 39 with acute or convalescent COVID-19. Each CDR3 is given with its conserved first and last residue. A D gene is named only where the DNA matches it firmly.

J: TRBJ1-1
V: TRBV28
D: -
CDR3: CASSLATAVNTEAFF
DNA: TGTGCCAGCAGTTTAGCGACAGCCGTGAACACTGAAGCTTTCTTT

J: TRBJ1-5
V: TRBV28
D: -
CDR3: CASSGTGLLGQPQHF
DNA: TGTGCCAGCAGTGGGACGGGACTGTTGGGTCAGCCCCAGCATTTT

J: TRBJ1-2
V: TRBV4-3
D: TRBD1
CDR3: CASSQDRDSYGYTF
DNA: TGCGCCAGCAGCCAAGATAGGGACAGCTATGGCTACACCTTC

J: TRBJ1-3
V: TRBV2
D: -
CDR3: CASSLVGLDSGNTIYF
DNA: TGTGCCAGCAGCCTTGTCGGACTGGACTCTGGAAACACCATATATTTT

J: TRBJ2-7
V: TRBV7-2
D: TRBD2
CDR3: CASSVAGGMYEQYF
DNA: TGTGCCAGCAGCGTAGCGGGAGGGATGTACGAGCAGTACTTC

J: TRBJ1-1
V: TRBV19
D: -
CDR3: CASSTYQEAFF
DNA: TGTGCCAGTAGTACTTATCAGGAAGCTTTCTTT

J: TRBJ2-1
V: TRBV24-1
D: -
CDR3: CATSSGYNREQFF
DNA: TGTGCCACCAGTTCGGGGTATAATCGTGAGCAGTTCTTC

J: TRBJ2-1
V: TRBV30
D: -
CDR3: CAWALAPYNEQFF
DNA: TGTGCCTGGGCACTAGCCCCCTACAATGAGCAGTTCTTC

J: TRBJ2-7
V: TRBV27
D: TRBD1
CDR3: CASSPSTGKNYEQYF
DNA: TGTGCCAGCAGTCCGTCGACAGGGAAGAACTACGAGCAGTACTTC

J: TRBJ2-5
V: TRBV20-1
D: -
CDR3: CSASIGGGKETQYF
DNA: TGCAGTGCTAGTATAGGGGGTGGAAAGGAGACCCAGTACTTC

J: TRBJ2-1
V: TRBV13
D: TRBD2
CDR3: CASSPYSGSYNEQFF
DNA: TGTGCCAGCAGCCCCTATAGCGGGAGTTACAATGAGCAGTTCTTC